This T cell receptor beta chain is drawn from a study of T-cell reconstitution after alpha-beta-depleted transplantation in children. Findings of the study overall: A year had passed since transplant, and T-cell counts and diversity by then came mostly from newly produced T cells.

This clonotype was recorded at least ten times. Antigen: not known. The CDR3 is 14 amino acids. CDR1 is MNHEY and CDR2 is SVGAGI in the germline V gene. The V and J ends lost 6 bases and 6 bases, in that order; junction bases with no gene match: 6. Library preparation (for TCRbeta) was performed with unique molecular identifiers. Each CDR3 protein is one row after TCRdb ran MiXCR on the PCR reads. The sample carries hundreds of thousands of distinct CDR3 sequences, over 10% recorded once. The V gene is TRBV6-5, the J gene TRBJ2-7, with TRBD1 matching over 12 bases. This specimen consisted of PBMCs, mostly from graft donor cells, obtained 360 days after TCRalphabeta/CD19-depleted stem cell transplant. The source is a male patient younger than 18 who had a stem cell transplant for acute myeloid leukemia, so the T cells may come from the graft donor. The CDR3 is CASRRGQGAGEQYF. CDR3 nucleotides: TGTGCCAGCAGGAGGGGACAGGGGGCTGGCGAGCAGTACTTC.